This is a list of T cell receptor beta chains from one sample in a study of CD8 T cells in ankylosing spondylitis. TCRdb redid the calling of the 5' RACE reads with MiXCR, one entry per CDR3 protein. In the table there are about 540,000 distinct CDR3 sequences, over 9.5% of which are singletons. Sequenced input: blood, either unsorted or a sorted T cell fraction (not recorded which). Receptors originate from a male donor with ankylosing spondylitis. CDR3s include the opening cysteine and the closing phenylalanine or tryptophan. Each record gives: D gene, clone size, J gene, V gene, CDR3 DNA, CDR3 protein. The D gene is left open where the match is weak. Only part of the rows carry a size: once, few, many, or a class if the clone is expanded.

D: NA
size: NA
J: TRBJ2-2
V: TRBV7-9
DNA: TGTGCCAGCAGCTTTACAAGCACCGGGGAGCTGTTTTTT
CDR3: CASSFTSTGELFF

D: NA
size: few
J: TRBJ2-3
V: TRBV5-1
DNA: TGCGCCAGCAGCTTGTTCGCCCCCCAAAGTCAGGCAGATACGCAGTATTTT
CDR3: CASSLFAPQSQADTQYF

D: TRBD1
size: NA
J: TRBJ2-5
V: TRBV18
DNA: TGTGCCAGCTCAGCGTCCGGGACAGAGCAAGAGACCCAGTACTTC
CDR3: CASSASGTEQETQYF

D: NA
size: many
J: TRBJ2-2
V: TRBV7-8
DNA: TGTGCCAGCAGCTTAGCGCGAGTGCAGAACACCGGGGAGCTGTTTTTT
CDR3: CASSLARVQNTGELFF

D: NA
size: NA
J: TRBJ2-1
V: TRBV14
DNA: TGTGCCAGCAGCCAAGATCGGAACGGTGTCTACAATGAGCAGTTCTTC
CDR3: CASSQDRNGVYNEQFF

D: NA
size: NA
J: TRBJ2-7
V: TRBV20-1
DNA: TGCTGTGCTAGAGATCCCAGGGACATCTCCTACGAGCAGTACTTC
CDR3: CCARDPRDISYEQYF

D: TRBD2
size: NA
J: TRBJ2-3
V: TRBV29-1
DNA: TGCAGCTCTGCGACTAGCGGATTCACAGATACGCAGTATTTT
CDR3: CSSATSGFTDTQYF

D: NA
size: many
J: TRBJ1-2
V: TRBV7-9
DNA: TGTGCCAGCAGCCCCCATTGGGGAAGGGACTATGGCTACACCTTC
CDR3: CASSPHWGRDYGYTF

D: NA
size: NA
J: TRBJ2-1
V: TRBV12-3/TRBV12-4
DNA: TGTGCCAGCAGTTTAATCCAGGCAGGGAGCTCCTACAATGAGCAGTTCTTC
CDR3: CASSLIQAGSSYNEQFF

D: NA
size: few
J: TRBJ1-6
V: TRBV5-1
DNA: TGCGCCAGCAGCTCTAACAGCGAGGCTAATTCACCCCTCCACTTT
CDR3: CASSSNSEANSPLHF

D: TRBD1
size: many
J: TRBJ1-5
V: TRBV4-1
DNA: TGCGCCAGCAGCCGAACGGGACAGGGCTCAGGTCAGCCCCAGCATTTT
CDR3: CASSRTGQGSGQPQHF

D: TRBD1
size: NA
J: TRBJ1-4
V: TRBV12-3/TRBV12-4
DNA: TGTGCCAGCAGTTTACGGACAGGGGAGGAGGAAAAACTGTTTTTT
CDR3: CASSLRTGEEEKLFF

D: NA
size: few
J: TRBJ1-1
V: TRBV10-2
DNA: TGCGCCAGCAGTACTGGACTGGCCAGGGCGAACACTGAAGCTTTCTTT
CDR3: CASSTGLARANTEAFF

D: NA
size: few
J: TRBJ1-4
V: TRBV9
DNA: TGTGCCAGCAGCGTTGGGGTGGAGGACGAAAAACTGTTTTTT
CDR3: CASSVGVEDEKLFF

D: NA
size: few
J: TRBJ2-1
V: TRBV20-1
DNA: TGCAGTGCTAGAGTGGTGGGAGGACGATACAATGAGCAGTTCTTC
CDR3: CSARVVGGRYNEQFF

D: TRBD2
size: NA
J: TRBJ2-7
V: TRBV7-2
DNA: TGTGCCAGCAGCTTCTCGTTAGCGGGCAGCTCCTACGAGCAGTACTTC
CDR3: CASSFSLAGSSYEQYF

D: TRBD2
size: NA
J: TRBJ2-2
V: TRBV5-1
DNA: TGCGCCAGCAGCTTGTCGAGCGGGAGGACCGGGGAGCTGTTTTTT
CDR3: CASSLSSGRTGELFF

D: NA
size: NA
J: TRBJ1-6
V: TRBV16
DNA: TGTGCCAGCAGCCACCCGGGTTCACCCCTCCACTTT
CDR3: CASSHPGSPLHF